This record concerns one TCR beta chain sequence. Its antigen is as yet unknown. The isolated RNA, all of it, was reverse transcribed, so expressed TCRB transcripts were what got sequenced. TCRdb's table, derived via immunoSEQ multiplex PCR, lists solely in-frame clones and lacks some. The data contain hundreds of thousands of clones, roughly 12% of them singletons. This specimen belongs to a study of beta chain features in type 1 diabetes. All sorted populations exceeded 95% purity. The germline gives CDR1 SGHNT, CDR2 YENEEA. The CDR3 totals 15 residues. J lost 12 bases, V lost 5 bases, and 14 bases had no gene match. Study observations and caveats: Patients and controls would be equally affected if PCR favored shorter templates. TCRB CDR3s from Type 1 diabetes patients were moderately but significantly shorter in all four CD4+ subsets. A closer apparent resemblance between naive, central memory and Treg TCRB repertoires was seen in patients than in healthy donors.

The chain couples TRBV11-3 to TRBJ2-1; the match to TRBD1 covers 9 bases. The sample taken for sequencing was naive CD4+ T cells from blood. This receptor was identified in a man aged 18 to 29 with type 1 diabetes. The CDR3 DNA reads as TGTGCCAGCAGCCGCTGGACAGGGGCCGCTCGGGGGCAGTTCTTC. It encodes CASSRWTGAARGQFF.